This TCR beta chain is drawn from a study of blood T cells in healthy people across ages. Notes on the study in general: Naive T cell percentage and TCR beta diversity correlated strongly.

The CDR3 has 17 amino acids. Trimming removed 5 bases from V and 4 bases from J, with 20 bases in between. Germline V lookup: CDR1 SGHAT, CDR2 FQNNGV. It was with a sample-barcoded 5' primer and a J-beta primer mix that a second PCR of roughly 7 to 12 cycles was run. TCRdb recomputed calls from the 5' RACE reads with MiXCR, one row per CDR3 protein. Here the sample spans hundreds of thousands of distinct CDR3 sequences, about 25% being singletons. Comment on this clonotype: What it binds is not known.

The same sample was also used in a study of T cells of mothers and their children. In that study: The authors used all extracted RNA for cDNA synthesis, at about 1.5 ug per 15 ul.

V is TRBV11-2 and J is TRBJ2-2; D remains ambiguous. The sample was blood. The clonotype was recovered from a boy between 2 and 10 years old in good health. In DNA form, the CDR3 reads TGTGCCAGCAGCCCCCCTGGGTGGGCACACCCCACCGGGGAGCTGTTTTTT. Its protein is CASSPPGWAHPTGELFF.